What follows are 28 T cell receptor beta chains derived from one specimen sequenced in a study of T cells in women clearing cervical HPV infection. Sequencing was performed with immunoSEQ multiplex PCR; in TCRdb, only in-frame clones are kept and a portion is missing. The sample totals under 40,000 clones. Material for sequencing was blood buffy coat. These TCRs come from a woman aged 18-69 years with a cervical HPV16 infection that either progressed to CIN3+ or cleared (not recorded which).

Concerning this clone: The read terminates 3 residues ahead of where the CDR3 ends, so the germline J gene completes it. The chain carries TRBV20-1 and TRBJ2-7; TRBD2 agrees at 8 bases. CDR1 and CDR2 (germline): DFQATT, SNEGSKA (reference sequence). V shed 0 bases and J 4 bases; nucleotides not matched to a gene: 11. This CDR3 has 16 residues. Incomplete CDR3 DNA: TGCAGTGCTAGAGACTTACTCAGCGGGGGAGTATACGAG. It specifies CSARDLLSGGVYE. In full, the CDR3 reads CSARDLLSGGVYEQYF.

As regards this clone: Sequencing ends 3 residues short of the CDR3 end; the germline J gene provides the rest. The rearrangement links TRBV20-1 to TRBJ2-2, with 10 bases fitting TRBD2. This CDR3 has 19 amino acids. Germline loops: CDR1 DFQATT, CDR2 SNEGSKA (reference sequence). With 2 bases clipped from V and 3 bases from J, the junction kept 15 bases outside the gene matches. CDR3 DNA (partial): TGCAGTGCTAGACGGGGTAGCGGGGGGTCCTTAACCGACACCGGGGAG. It specifies CSARRGSGGSLTDTGE. The CDR3 reads in full as CSARRGSGGSLTDTGELFF.

With respect to this clone: The read finishes 3 residues shy of the CDR3 end, and the germline J gene is used to complete it. V is TRBV5-1 and J is TRBJ1-2, with 7 nucleotides matching TRBD1. Trimming cost V 0 bases and J 5 bases; bases outside gene matches: 13. The CDR3 length is 17 residues. Germline lookup yields CDR1 SGHRS and CDR2 YFSETQ. Incomplete CDR3 DNA: TGCGCCAGCAGCTTGGGAACCGACAGGGCGAATACATATGGC. Encoded protein: CASSLGTDRANTYG. The full CDR3 protein reads CASSLGTDRANTYGYTF.

About this clone: The CDR3 extends 3 residues past the end of the read, so its final part is completed from the germline J gene. V gene TRBV5-1 combines with J gene TRBJ2-5; a possible D gene is TRBD1 (6 bases). Deletions cut 6 bases from V and 4 bases from J, with 19 bases between. CDR3 length: 15 residues. Germline assignment: CDR1 SGHRS and CDR2 YFSETQ. The chain's CDR3 is CASTNSPGQRETQYF. CDR3 DNA (partial): TGCGCCAGCACAAACTCACCGGGACAACGAGAGACC. Full variable domain (rest looked up from reference TRBV5-1 and TRBJ2-5): KAGVTQTPRYLIKTRGQQVTLSCSPISGHRSVSWYQQTPGQGLQFLFEYFSETQRNKGNFPGRFSGRQFSNSRSEMNVSTLELGDSALYLCASTNSPGQRETQYFGPGTRLLVL.

A remark on this clone: Sequencing ends 3 residues short of the CDR3 end; the germline J gene provides the rest. The rearrangement links TRBV20-1 to TRBJ1-2; 7 positions agree with TRBD1. This CDR3 has 14 amino acids. Per germline, CDR1 DFQATT and CDR2 SNEGSKA (reference sequence). Trimming removed 3 bases from V and 5 bases from J; junction bases left unmatched: 9. The CDR3 sequence is CSASVDRAQYGYTF. The covered CDR3 bases are TGCAGTGCTAGTGTCGACAGGGCCCAATATGGC.

Concerning this clone: The read ends 3 residues shy of where the CDR3 ends; the end is completed using the germline J gene. The chain links TRBV7-2 to TRBJ2-5; D uncertain. CDR1 SGHTA and CDR2 FQGNSA come from the germline V gene. This CDR3 comprises 11 residues. V dropped 5 bases and J dropped 3 bases, with 4 bases sitting between them. CDR3 bases read: TGTGCCAGCAGCCCTAAAGAGACC. It codes for CASSPKET. The entire CDR3 is CASSPKETQYF.

As regards this clone: The read falls 3 residues short of the CDR3 end, and the missing part is taken from the germline J gene. The V and J genes are TRBV5-4 and TRBJ2-1, with TRBD2 matching 11 bases. CDR1 and CDR2 (germline): SGHNT, YYREEE (reference sequence). Trimming cost V 3 bases and J 8 bases; bases outside gene matches: 4. The CDR3 loop spans 14 amino acids. Incomplete CDR3 DNA: TGTGCCAGCAGCTCGGGGACTAGCGGAGATGAG. As protein: CASSSGTSGDE. The CDR3 as a whole reads CASSSGTSGDEQFF. The full variable domain, in which reference TRBV5-4 and TRBJ2-1 provide the parts outside the CDR3, is ETGVTQSPTHLIKTRGQQVTLRCSSQSGHNTVSWYQQALGQGPQFIFQYYREEENGRGNFPPRFSGLQFPNYSSELNVNALELDDSALYLCASSSGTSGDEQFFGPGTRLTVL.

As to this clone: Coverage ceases 3 residues before the CDR3 finishes, and the germline J gene fills in the end. The V gene is TRBV2, the J gene TRBJ1-6; 8 bases fit TRBD1. CDR1 and CDR2 (germline): SNHLY, FYNNEI. The junction had 4 bases not matched to a gene; V was cut back by 4 bases and J by 8 bases. The CDR3 is 14 residues long. The CDR3 DNA, read in part, is TGTGCCAGCAGTGCGGACAGGGCAGATTCACCC. Protein product: CASSADRADSP. The CDR3 in full is CASSADRADSPLHF.

Notes on this clone: The CDR3 end falls 3 residues outside the read, so it is completed with the germline J gene. J is TRBJ2-7 and V is TRBV28; no clear D. There are 13 residues in the CDR3. V lost 6 bases and J 4 bases, leaving 13 bases between the germline ends. Germline V CDR1 and CDR2: MDHEN, SYDVKM. The sequenced CDR3 bases are TGTGCCAGCAGCCAGGCCGTTCCTTACGAG. Its protein is CASSQAVPYE. The entire CDR3 protein is CASSQAVPYEQYF. The complete variable domain, with remaining parts taken from reference TRBV28 and TRBJ2-7, reads DVKVTQSSRYLVKRTGEKVFLECVQDMDHENMFWYRQDPGLGLRLIYFSYDVKMKEKGDIPEGYSVSREKKERFSLILESASTNQTSMYLCASSQAVPYEQYFGPGTRLTVT.

Comment on this clone: The read ends 3 residues early relative to the CDR3; the germline J gene fills the gap. V and J are TRBV7-3 and TRBJ2-3; TRBD1 agrees at 7 bases. V trimming: 1 base; J trimming: 2 bases; junction bases outside the gene matches: 12. The CDR3 length is 18 residues. CDR1 is SGHTA and CDR2 is FQGTGA in the germline V gene. CDR3 DNA, as far as it was read: TGTGCCAGCAGCTTAAACCCCCGAGGGGGCTTCATCACAGATACG. Protein sequence: CASSLNPRGGFITDT. The whole CDR3 region reads CASSLNPRGGFITDTQYF.

Here the CDR3 reads CASSYKGLSNQPQHF. The part of the CDR3 DNA that was read is TGTGCCAGCAGTTATAAAGGGCTCAGCAATCAGCCC. The chain joins TRBV12-3 or TRBV12-4 to TRBJ1-5; D gene ambiguous. Read coverage stops 3 residues before the CDR3 terminus; the germline J gene supplies the remainder. The CDR3 spans 15 residues. V lost 4 bases and J lost 1, with 11 bases in between.

To note about this clone: The read ends 3 residues early relative to the CDR3; the germline J gene fills the gap. The rearrangement uses TRBV29-1 and TRBJ1-1, with TRBD1 matching 9 bases. The trim removed 4 bases at V and 1 base at J, leaving 4 bases unmatched. This CDR3 has 14 residues. Germline CDR1 reads SQVTM; CDR2 reads ANQGSEA. CDR3 DNA (partial): TGCAGCGTTGGGGGGACAGGGTCGAACACTGAA. Translated: CSVGGTGSNTE. The entire CDR3 protein is CSVGGTGSNTEAFF.

Points on this clone: The sequence runs out 3 residues before the end of the CDR3; the remainder is reconstructed from the germline J gene. The J gene is TRBJ2-3, the V gene TRBV6-2 or TRBV6-3; no reliable D call. The CDR3 runs to 15 residues. Germline loops: CDR1 MNHEY, CDR2 SVGEGT. Trimming cost V 1 base and J 2 bases, with 10 bases left between them. This CDR3 is CASSYYQEFTDTQYF. The part of the CDR3 DNA that was read is TGTGCCAGCAGTTACTACCAGGAATTCACAGATACG.

As regards this clone: The read falls 3 residues short of the CDR3 end, and the missing part is taken from the germline J gene. The V and J genes are TRBV24-1 and TRBJ2-2; maybe TRBD1 (5 bases). Germline assignment: CDR1 KGHDR and CDR2 SFDVKD. The CDR3 is 13 amino acids. The CDR3 here is CATSDFWQGELFF. The CDR3 DNA, read in part, is TGTGCCACCAGTGATTTTTGGCAGGGAGAG.

As for this clone: The read gets to within 3 residues of the CDR3 end, and the germline J gene fills in the rest. This chain links TRBV18 with TRBJ2-4; 8 bases are a match to TRBD1. Germline loops: CDR1 KGHSH, CDR2 LQKENI. This CDR3 region has 17 residues. This CDR3 is CASSPSQYGQGGFGQYF. The sequenced part of the CDR3 DNA is TGTGCCAGCTCACCGAGTCAGTACGGACAGGGTGGATTTGGT. Drawing the rest from reference TRBV18 and TRBJ2-4, the complete variable domain is NAGVMQNPRHLVRRRGQEARLRCSPMKGHSHVYWYRQLPEEGLKFMVYLQKENIIDESGMPKERFSAEFPKEGPSILRIQQVVRGDSAAYFCASSPSQYGQGGFGQYFGAGTRLSVL.

About this clone itself: Read sequence stops 3 residues before the CDR3 end, and the germline J gene provides the missing end. V is TRBV12-3 or TRBV12-4 and J is TRBJ1-6; D may be TRBD1 (5 bases). Trimming removed 6 bases at V and 9 bases at J, with 12 bases between. The CDR3 is 13 residues long. The CDR3 spells CASSSMRGSPLHF. The DNA read from the CDR3 is TGTGCCAGCAGCTCCATGAGGGGTTCACCC.

On this clone: The CDR3 end falls 3 residues outside the read, so it is completed with the germline J gene. The chain couples TRBV28 to TRBJ2-6; 7 positions agree with TRBD1. Trimming cost V 4 bases and J 0 bases; bases outside gene matches: 0. The germline V gene has CDR1 MDHEN and CDR2 SYDVKM. The CDR3 loop spans 15 amino acids. The CDR3 bases that were read are TGTGCCAGCAGTTCAGGGGGCTCTGGGGCCAACGTC. Encoded protein: CASSSGGSGANV. The CDR3 reads in full as CASSSGGSGANVLTF.

About this clone itself: Read data end 3 residues before the CDR3 end; the end is taken from the germline J gene. The rearrangement joins TRBV11-2 to TRBJ2-2, with 7 bases fitting TRBD2. The CDR3 covers 14 residues. J was trimmed by 6 bases and V by 2 bases; bases with no gene match: 3. The germline V gene has CDR1 SGHAT and CDR2 FQNNGV. Partial CDR3 DNA: TGTGCCAGCAGCTTAATACGGGGGGCCGGGGAG. It codes for CASSLIRGAGE. The entire CDR3 protein reads CASSLIRGAGELFF.

To note about this clone: The read ends 3 residues before the CDR3 terminus; that terminus is restored from the germline J gene. The J gene is TRBJ1-4, the V gene TRBV5-1, with 8 bases that match TRBD1. This CDR3 region has 16 residues. With 4 bases clipped from V and 7 bases from J, the junction kept 12 bases outside the gene matches. The germline CDR1 and CDR2 sequences are SGHRS and YFSETQ. The CDR3 DNA, read in part, is TGCGCCAGCAGCACGGGACAGGCCATAGCGGGTGAAAAA. This gives the protein CASSTGQAIAGEK. Given in full, the CDR3 is CASSTGQAIAGEKLFF.

CDR3 DNA, as far as it was read: TGTGCCAGCAGCGAGGCTAGCGGGAGGTCCTACGAG. Translated: CASSEASGRSYE. The full CDR3 protein is CASSEASGRSYEQYF. The J gene is TRBJ2-7, the V gene TRBV7-2; 11 bases are a match to TRBD2. The missing CDR3 end, 3 residues past where the read stops, is filled in from the germline J gene. V was clipped by 5 bases and J by 1 base; unmatched bases: 4. The germline gives CDR1 SGHTA, CDR2 FQGNSA. CDR3 length equals 15 residues.

With respect to this clone: The missing CDR3 end, 3 residues past where the read stops, is filled in from the germline J gene. This chain connects TRBV20-1 to TRBJ2-3; 7 bases fit TRBD1. The CDR3 is 13 residues long. Germline V CDR1 and CDR2: DFQATT, SNEGSKA (reference sequence). Germline trimming cut 5 bases from V and 0 bases from J; bases unmatched to any gene: 2. CDR3 in amino acids: CSAPGQSTDTQYF. The sequenced part of the CDR3 DNA is TGCAGTGCTCCGGGACAGAGCACAGATACG.

Note on this clone: With the read ending 3 residues before the CDR3 end, the germline J gene is used to fill in that end. The rearrangement joins TRBV6-2 or TRBV6-3 to TRBJ2-7, with 11 nucleotides matching TRBD2. This CDR3 comprises 15 residues. Germline loops: CDR1 MNHEY, CDR2 SVGEGT. V gave up 3 bases and J gave up 4 bases; unmatched junction bases: 5. CDR3 DNA, as far as it was read: TGTGCCAGCAGTTATAGCGGGAGGGCCGGTTACGAG. Its protein product is CASSYSGRAGYE. The full CDR3 sequence reads CASSYSGRAGYEQYF.

Of note for this clone: The read finishes 3 residues shy of the CDR3 end, and the germline J gene is used to complete it. V and J are TRBV30 and TRBJ1-1; 8 positions match TRBD1. Germline loops: CDR1 GTSNPN, CDR2 SVGIG (reference sequence). V was clipped by 5 bases and J by 6 bases; unmatched bases: 5. The CDR3 sequence is 12 residues long. The CDR3 DNA, read in part, is TGTGCCTGGGGTCAACAGGGGGCTGAA. This encodes CAWGQQGAE. The entire CDR3 protein reads CAWGQQGAEAFF.

The chain's CDR3 is CASSSGSGYTDTQYF. Partial CDR3 DNA: TGCGCCAGCAGCTCGGGAAGCGGGTACACAGATACG. The J gene is TRBJ2-3, the V gene TRBV5-1; maybe TRBD2 (6 bases). The CDR3 end is not reached by the read, which stops 3 residues before it; the germline J gene fills it in. Germline V gene sequence: CDR1 SGHRS, CDR2 YFSETQ. V was cut by 3 bases and J by 2 bases, with 13 bases left in between. The CDR3 runs 15 residues. The full variable domain, in which reference TRBV5-1 and TRBJ2-3 provide the parts outside the CDR3, is KAGVTQTPRYLIKTRGQQVTLSCSPISGHRSVSWYQQTPGQGLQFLFEYFSETQRNKGNFPGRFSGRQFSNSRSEMNVSTLELGDSALYLCASSSGSGYTDTQYFGPGTRLTVL.

A remark on this clone: The CDR3 goes on 3 residues after the read ends, and that part is filled in from the germline J gene. The chain combines TRBV19 with TRBJ1-2, with D unclear. The germline CDR1 and CDR2 sequences are LNHDA and SQIVND (reference sequence). The CDR3 is 19 amino acids. CDR3 sequence: CASSIRGGGRALIFNDYTF. The part of the CDR3 DNA that was read is TGTGCCAGTAGTATCAGAGGCGGCGGGAGGGCTTTAATATTTAATGAC.

The CDR3 protein is CARSLLTGGYGQPQHF. The part of the CDR3 DNA that was read is TGTGCCAGAAGCTTACTGACAGGGGGCTACGGTCAGCCC. The chain is built from TRBV5-3 and TRBJ1-5, with TRBD1 identical over 10 bases. Sequencing ends 3 residues short of the CDR3 end; the germline J gene provides the rest. TRBV5-3 is identified as an open reading frame with a role that is uncertain. This CDR3 is built from 16 residues. The ends lost 2 bases at V and 6 bases at J; junction bases unmatched: 8.

A remark on this clone: The CDR3 end falls 3 residues outside the read, so it is completed with the germline J gene. The rearrangement joins TRBV2 to TRBJ1-2; D possibly corresponds to TRBD1 (6 bases). V lost 6 bases and J 4 bases, leaving 15 bases between the germline ends. Germline CDR1 reads SNHLY; CDR2 reads FYNNEI. CDR3 length: 14 residues. The sequenced CDR3 bases are TGTGCCAGCAGGGGGACACTCAACTCCTATGGC. Its protein is CASRGTLNSYG. The entire CDR3 reads CASRGTLNSYGYTF.

As concerns this clone: With the read ending 3 residues before the CDR3 end, the germline J gene is used to fill in that end. The genes are TRBV2 and TRBJ2-3; tentatively, D is TRBD1 (5 bases). Germline V gene lookup returns CDR1 SNHLY and CDR2 FYNNEI. V dropped 2 bases and J dropped 6 bases, with 15 bases sitting between them. This CDR3 has 15 residues. Incomplete CDR3 DNA: TGTGCCAGCAGTGAACAAGGGGTTAGCCAGGATACG. Translation gives CASSEQGVSQDT. The CDR3 in full is CASSEQGVSQDTQYF.